A single T cell receptor beta chain is shown here with its context. This entry is derived from a study of T cells in tumors after PD-1 blockade. Across the study: A subset received ongoing vismodegib 150 mg daily alongside anti-PD-1 therapy.

The CDR3 runs 15 residues. Germline-derived CDR1 and CDR2 are MDHEN and SYDVKM. Trimming pared 2 bases from V and 6 bases from J, leaving 13 bases between. Method: immunoSEQ multiplex PCR; TCRdb's copy keeps in-frame clones and lacks some. This table has tens of thousands of clones, 60% to 80% appearing once. This clonotype was obtained from a human donor with basal cell carcinoma. The chain recombines TRBV28 with TRBJ2-2, with D perhaps TRBD1 (6 bases). The material sequenced was PBMCs, taken before anti-PD-1 treatment. Here the CDR3 reads CASSLLQGTAGELFF. The CDR3 DNA is TGTGCCAGCAGTTTACTCCAGGGGACCGCCGGGGAGCTGTTTTTT.